This T cell receptor (beta chain) appears in the sequencing data of a study of vaccination and CD4 T cells after COVID-19 (dated by TCRdb to the early 2020s). A note on the overall study: SARS-CoV-2 positivity had been established in the convalescent patients by nasal swab PCR, and mild disease was recorded in roughly ten of these patients and severe disease in one. Six males and four females were included in the convalescent cohort, with two Hispanic individuals, seven Caucasians, two Asians and one multiracial person represented. Overlapping spike peptide pools from SARS-CoV-2 and from the common cold coronaviruses HCoV-NL63, HCoV-OC43 and HCoV-229E were used as culture stimuli. Post-vaccine blood samples were taken a median of roughly 75 days after the second vaccine dose, with a range of roughly 13 to 250 days. Post-COVID blood samples were collected from convalescent patients a median of around 96 days after diagnosis, with a range of roughly 30 to 170 days. The spike-specific CD4+ TCR repertoire was compared before and after mRNA vaccination in approximately 9 COVID-19 convalescent patients and a handful of infection-naive healthy vaccine recipients. As controls, cultures received a CEFX viral epitope pool (the positive control), an HIV-1 Nef peptide pool (the negative control), or no peptide at all. Participants got two doses of the Pfizer-BioNTech BNT162b2 vaccine (n=8) or two doses of the Moderna mRNA-1273 vaccine (n=2).

The library was prepared using PCR. DNA from cultured CD4+ T cells was subjected to TCR sequencing with the Oncomine TCR Beta short-read assay at the Johns Hopkins FTIC core. The QIAamp micro DNA kit was used to extract genomic DNA from the cultured CD4+ T cells. Oncomine TCR Beta libraries from cultured CD4+ T cells were pooled with unique dual indexes and sequenced on an Illumina iSeq 100. The original pipeline was this. Non-productive sequences were removed, and CDR3s that did not start with C, did not end with F or W, or were shorter than 7 amino acids were discarded. Antigen-specific clonotypes were identified with the MANAFEST web application by comparing peptide-stimulated wells with reference and other culture wells. An FDR below 0.05, an odds ratio above 5, and a productive frequency above 0.1% in at least two of three replicate wells were required for clones to be considered positive. A clonotype counted as cross-reactive if it showed significant expansion both in the SARS-CoV-2 spike wells and in at least one common cold coronavirus spike condition. Levenshtein distances (stringdist) and unrooted phylogenetic trees (ape) in R version 3.6.1 were used to assess CDR3 homology. TCRdb reprocessed the public reads (quality trimming at Q25 with fastp, clone calling with MiXCR) and kept in-frame beta chains. Rows are combined by CDR3 protein, so each entry shows the most common genes and DNA. These V and J calls are TCRdb output, not the study's own analysis. The sample table records under 15,000 distinct CDR3 sequences; roughly half of these occur just once. Together, the top ten hold about a sixth of the sample.

Results and caveats for the whole study, not just this receptor: The median number of SARS-CoV-2-reactive clonotypes rose from 21 after infection to roughly 40 after vaccination, but the change was not significant. Only a relatively small number of convalescent patients were included in the study, and early timepoints following natural infection were not analyzed. In convalescent patients, a median around 90% of post-vaccine SARS-CoV-2-reactive clones were detected only after vaccination, suggesting vaccine-specific priming. In convalescent patients, nearly all vaccine-specific clones (304 of 307) were found to be mono-reactive for SARS-CoV-2 spike rather than cross-reactive with common cold coronaviruses.

Trimming removed 4 bases from V and 0 bases from J, leaving 15 bases between the germline ends. As encoded in the germline V gene (reference sequence), CDR1 is SEHNR while CDR2 is FQNEAQ. Measured from the cysteine to the phenylalanine, the CDR3 is 16 residues long. Kept here is only the CDR3 DNA, which spans 48 bases and is read in frame from base 1. The sample's treatment or condition label is to be understood as: approximately 10-day PBMC culture with coronavirus spike peptide pools or control peptides (ViraFEST assay). The ViraFEST assay was used in the study, in which antigen-specific T cells were expanded with peptide pools and expanded clonotypes were subsequently identified by TCR sequencing. The positive SARS-CoV-2 PCR tests of the convalescent patients were dated from March to December 2020, before the Alpha, Beta and Delta variants emerged in the United States. Approximately 1.8 million PBMCs per well were cultured in IMDM with roughly 5% human AB serum and around 10 IU/ml IL-2, plus 10 ug/ml peptide pools. On days 3 and 7, half of the culture medium was replaced with fresh IL-2-containing medium. CD4+ T cells were isolated after 10 days of culture through negative selection using the EasySep CD4+ T cell isolation kit. Ficoll-Paque Plus gradient centrifugation was used to isolate PBMCs from whole blood, and the isolated PBMCs were then either used fresh or cryopreserved at -140C. In general, triplicate wells were set up for every culture condition.

In regard to this clonotype: Its antigen specificity is not known. The record has no base qualities; no much larger clone is one base away.

The sequence is built from TRBV7-9 and TRBJ2-5; TRBD2 might be the D gene, on 7 matching bases. This receptor was taken from a human donor with COVID-19. Material: cultured CD4+ T cells from blood, obtained after SARS-CoV-2 vaccination. The CDR3 reads CASSWGPGLHQETQYF. The DNA reads TGTGCCAGCAGCTGGGGGCCGGGACTACACCAAGAGACCCAGTACTTC.